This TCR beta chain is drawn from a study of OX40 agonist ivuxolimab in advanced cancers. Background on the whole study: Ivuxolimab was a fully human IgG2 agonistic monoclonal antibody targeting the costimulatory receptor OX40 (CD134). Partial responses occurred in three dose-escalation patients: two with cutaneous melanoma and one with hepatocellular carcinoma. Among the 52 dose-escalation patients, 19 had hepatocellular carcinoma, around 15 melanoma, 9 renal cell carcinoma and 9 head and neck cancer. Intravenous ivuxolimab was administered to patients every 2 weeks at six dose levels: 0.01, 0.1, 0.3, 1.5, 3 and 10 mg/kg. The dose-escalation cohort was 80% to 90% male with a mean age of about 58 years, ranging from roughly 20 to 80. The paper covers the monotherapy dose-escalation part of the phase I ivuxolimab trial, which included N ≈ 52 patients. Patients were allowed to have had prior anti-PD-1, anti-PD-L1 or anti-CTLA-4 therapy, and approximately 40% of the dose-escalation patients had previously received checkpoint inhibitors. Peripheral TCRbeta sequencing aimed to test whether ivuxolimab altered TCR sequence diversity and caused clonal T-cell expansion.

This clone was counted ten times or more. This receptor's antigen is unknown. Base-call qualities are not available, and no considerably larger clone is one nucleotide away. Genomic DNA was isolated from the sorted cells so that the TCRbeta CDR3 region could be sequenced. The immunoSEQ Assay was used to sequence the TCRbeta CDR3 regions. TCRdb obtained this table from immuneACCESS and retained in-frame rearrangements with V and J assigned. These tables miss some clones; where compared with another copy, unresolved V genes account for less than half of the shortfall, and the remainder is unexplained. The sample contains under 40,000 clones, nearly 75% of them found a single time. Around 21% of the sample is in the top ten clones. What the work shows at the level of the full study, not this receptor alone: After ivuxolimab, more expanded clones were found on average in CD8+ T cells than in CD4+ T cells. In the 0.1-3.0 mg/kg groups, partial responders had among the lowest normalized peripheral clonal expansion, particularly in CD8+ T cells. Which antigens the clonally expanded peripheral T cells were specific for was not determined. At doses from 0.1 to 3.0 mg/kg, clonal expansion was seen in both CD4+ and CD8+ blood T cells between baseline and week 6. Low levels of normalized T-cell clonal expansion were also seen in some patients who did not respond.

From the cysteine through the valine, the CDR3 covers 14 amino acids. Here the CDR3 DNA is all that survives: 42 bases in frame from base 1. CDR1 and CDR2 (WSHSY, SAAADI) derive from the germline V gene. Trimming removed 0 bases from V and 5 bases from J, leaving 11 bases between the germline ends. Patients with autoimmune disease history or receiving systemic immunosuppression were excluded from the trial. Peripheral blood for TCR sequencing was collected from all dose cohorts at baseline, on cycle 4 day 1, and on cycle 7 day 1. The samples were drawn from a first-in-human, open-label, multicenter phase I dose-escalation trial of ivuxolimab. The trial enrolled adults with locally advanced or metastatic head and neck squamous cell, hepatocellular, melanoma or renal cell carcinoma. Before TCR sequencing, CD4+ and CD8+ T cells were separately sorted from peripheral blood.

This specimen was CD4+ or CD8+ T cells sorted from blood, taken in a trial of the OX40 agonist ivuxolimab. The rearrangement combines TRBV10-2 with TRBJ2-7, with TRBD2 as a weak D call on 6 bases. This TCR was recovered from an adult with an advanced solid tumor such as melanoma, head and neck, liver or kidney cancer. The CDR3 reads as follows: CASSESSGVHEQYV. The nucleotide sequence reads TGCGCCAGCAGTGAGTCGTCGGGGGTCCACGAGCAGTACGTC.